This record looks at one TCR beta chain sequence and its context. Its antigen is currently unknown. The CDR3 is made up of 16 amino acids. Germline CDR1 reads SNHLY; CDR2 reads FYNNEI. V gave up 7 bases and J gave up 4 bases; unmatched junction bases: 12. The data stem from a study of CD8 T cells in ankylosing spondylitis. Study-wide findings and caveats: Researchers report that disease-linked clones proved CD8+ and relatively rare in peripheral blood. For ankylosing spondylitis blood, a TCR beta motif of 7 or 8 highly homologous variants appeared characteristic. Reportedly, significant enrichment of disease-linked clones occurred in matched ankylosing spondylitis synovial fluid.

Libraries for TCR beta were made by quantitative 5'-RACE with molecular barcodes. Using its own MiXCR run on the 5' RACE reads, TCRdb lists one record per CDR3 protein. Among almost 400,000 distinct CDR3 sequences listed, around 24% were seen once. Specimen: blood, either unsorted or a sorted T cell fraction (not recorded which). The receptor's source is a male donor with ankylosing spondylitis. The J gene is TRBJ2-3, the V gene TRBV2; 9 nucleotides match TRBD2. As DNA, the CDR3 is TGTGCCAGCACTTCGAGTAGCGGGAGATCTCCAGATACGCAGTATTTT. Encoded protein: CASTSSSGRSPDTQYF.